Listed below are T cell receptor beta chains from one sample, sequenced in a study of blood T cell repertoires in COVID-19. Only in-frame clones appear in the TCRdb table, and some are missing; sequencing was by immunoSEQ multiplex PCR. This table has about 39,000 clones, about four fifths appearing once. Sequencing was done on a sample of peripheral blood. Receptors were obtained from a man aged 65 to 85 with acute or convalescent COVID-19. CDR3s include the opening cysteine and the closing phenylalanine or tryptophan. D genes are given only for firm matches. Size is stated for part of the rows, as once, few or many counts, or as a class when the clone is expanded.

V gene	clone size	J gene	D gene	CDR3 DNA	CDR3 protein
TRBV12-3/TRBV12-4	-	TRBJ1-2	-	TGTGCCAGCAGTGTAACAGGGTCGCGGGGCTACACCTTC	CASSVTGSRGYTF
TRBV3-1/TRBV3-2	-	TRBJ2-1	TRBD2	TGTGCCAGCAGCCCCCGGGACAAAATTTTGACTAGCGGGTACAATGAGCAGTTCTTC	CASSPRDKILTSGYNEQFF
TRBV28	once	TRBJ1-4	-	TGTGCCAGCAGTACCCAGACAACAACTAATGAAAAACTGTTTTTT	CASSTQTTTNEKLFF
TRBV15	-	TRBJ2-7	-	TGTGCCACCAGCAGAGTCGTGACCGGGAGTGCATACGAGCAGTACTTC	CATSRVVTGSAYEQYF
TRBV18	-	TRBJ2-5	TRBD2	TGTGCCAGCTCACCTACTAGCGGGAGGGCCCATGGGACCCAGTACTTC	CASSPTSGRAHGTQYF
TRBV24-1	once	TRBJ2-5	TRBD1	TGTGCCACCAGTGACCCCGGGACAGGGTCCCACCTGGAGACCCAGTACTTC	CATSDPGTGSHLETQYF
TRBV7-9	-	TRBJ1-5	-	TGTGCCAGCGGGGGCGGACAGACCAATCAGCCCCAGCATTTT	CASGGGQTNQPQHF
TRBV7-2	many	TRBJ1-6	-	TGTGCCAGCAGCCAACAGGATTCACCCCTCCACTTT	CASSQQDSPLHF
TRBV6-4	-	TRBJ2-1	TRBD2	TGTGCCAGCAGCATTAGCGGGTTGCCCTACAATGAGCAGTTCTTC	CASSISGLPYNEQFF
TRBV7-9	-	TRBJ1-3	-	TGTGCCAGCAGCTTATCGGGACAAATCTCTGGAAACACCATATATTTT	CASSLSGQISGNTIYF